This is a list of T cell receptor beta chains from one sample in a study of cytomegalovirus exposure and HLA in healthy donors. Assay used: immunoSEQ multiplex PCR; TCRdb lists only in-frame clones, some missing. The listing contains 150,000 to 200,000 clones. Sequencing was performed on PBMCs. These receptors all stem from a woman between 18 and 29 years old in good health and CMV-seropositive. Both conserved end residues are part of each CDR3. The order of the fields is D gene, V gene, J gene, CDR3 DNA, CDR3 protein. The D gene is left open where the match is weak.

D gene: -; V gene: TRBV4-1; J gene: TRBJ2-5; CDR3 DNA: TGCGCCAGCAGCCCCGGCAGGCTCCAAGAGACCCAGTACTTC; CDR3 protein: CASSPGRLQETQYF
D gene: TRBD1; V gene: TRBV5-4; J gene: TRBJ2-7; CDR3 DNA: TGTGCCAGCAGCTTGGGGACAGGGTTGTATCGAGGGACCTACGAGCAGTACTTC; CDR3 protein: CASSLGTGLYRGTYEQYF
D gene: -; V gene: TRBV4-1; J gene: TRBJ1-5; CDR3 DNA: TGCGCCAGCAGCCAGCACAGGGTTTCCAATCAGCCCCAGCATTTT; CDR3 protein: CASSQHRVSNQPQHF
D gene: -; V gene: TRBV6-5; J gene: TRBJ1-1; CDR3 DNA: TGTGCCAGCAGTTACGGCAGGGTATCGACTGAAGCTTTCTTT; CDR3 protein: CASSYGRVSTEAFF
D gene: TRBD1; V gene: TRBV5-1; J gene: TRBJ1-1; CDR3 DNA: TGCGCCAGCAGCTGGAATCTGGACAGGACGAACACTGAAGCTTTCTTT; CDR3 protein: CASSWNLDRTNTEAFF
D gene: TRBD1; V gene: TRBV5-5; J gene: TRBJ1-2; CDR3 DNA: TGTGCCAGCAGCTTACAGGGGGCAGGGTATGGCTACACCTTC; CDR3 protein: CASSLQGAGYGYTF
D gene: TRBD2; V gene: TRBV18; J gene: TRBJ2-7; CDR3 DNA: TGTGCCAGCTCAACCGGGACTAGACACTATTCGGACGAGCAGTACTTC; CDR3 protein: CASSTGTRHYSDEQYF
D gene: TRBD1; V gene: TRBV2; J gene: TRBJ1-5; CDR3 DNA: TGTGCCAGCAGAGGACAGGGGCTTGGTCAGCCCCAGCATTTT; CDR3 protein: CASRGQGLGQPQHF
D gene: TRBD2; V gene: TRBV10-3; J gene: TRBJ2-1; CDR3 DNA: TGTGCCAGCAAGCGGGATGAGTACAATGAGCAGTTCTTC; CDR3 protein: CASKRDEYNEQFF
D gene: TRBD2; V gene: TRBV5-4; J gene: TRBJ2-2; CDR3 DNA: TGTGCCAGCAGCGAACTAGCGGGAATAGGCACCGGGGAGCTGTTTTTT; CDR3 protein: CASSELAGIGTGELFF
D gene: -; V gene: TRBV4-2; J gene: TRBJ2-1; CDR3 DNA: TGTGCCAGCAGCTTGGACTCCCTCGGAACTGAGCAGTTCTTC; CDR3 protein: CASSLDSLGTEQFF
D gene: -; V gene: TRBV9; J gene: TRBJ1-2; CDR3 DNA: TGTGCCAGCAGCGTAGTGGAGACAGCCTATGGCTACACCTTC; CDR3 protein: CASSVVETAYGYTF
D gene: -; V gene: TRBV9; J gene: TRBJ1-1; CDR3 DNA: TGTGCCAGCAGCGTAGACAGTCAGGGAGGCACTGAAGCTTTCTTT; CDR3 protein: CASSVDSQGGTEAFF
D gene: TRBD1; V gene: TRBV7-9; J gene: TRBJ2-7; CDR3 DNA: TGTGCCAGCAGCTTAGCAGGAAGGACAGGGTTTTTGGAGCAGTACTTC; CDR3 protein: CASSLAGRTGFLEQYF
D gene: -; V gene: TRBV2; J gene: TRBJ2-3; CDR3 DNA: TGTGCCAGCTCGCGGGGTTTGTTTACAGATACGCAGTATTTT; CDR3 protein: CASSRGLFTDTQYF
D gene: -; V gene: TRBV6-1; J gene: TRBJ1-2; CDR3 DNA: TGTGCCAGCAGCCCCGGGGGTCCCCACTATGGCTACACCTTC; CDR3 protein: CASSPGGPHYGYTF
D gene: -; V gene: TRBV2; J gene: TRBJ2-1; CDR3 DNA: TGTGCCAGCAGTGCCGTAGCGAAGACCTCCTACAATGAGCAGTTCTTC; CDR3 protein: CASSAVAKTSYNEQFF
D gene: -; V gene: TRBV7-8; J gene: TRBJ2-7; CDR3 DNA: TGTGCCAGCAGCTCCCCGGTTCGGCTAGCGACGAGAAGCTCCTACGAGCAGTACTTC; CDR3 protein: CASSSPVRLATRSSYEQYF
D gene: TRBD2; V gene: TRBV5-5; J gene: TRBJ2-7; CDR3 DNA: TGTGCCAGCAGCTTGGGGCCACTAGCGGGCGAGCAGTACTTC; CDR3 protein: CASSLGPLAGEQYF
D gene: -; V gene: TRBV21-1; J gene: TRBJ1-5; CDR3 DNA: TGTGCCAGCAGGCAACTTTCAGGGGGCGGGGATCAGCCCCAGCATTTT; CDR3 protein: CASRQLSGGGDQPQHF
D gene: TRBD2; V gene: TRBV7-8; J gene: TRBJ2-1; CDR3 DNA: TGTGCCGGCAGCCAATCGGGCGGGGGGGCGTCCACAAGCTCCTACAATGAGCAGTTCTTC; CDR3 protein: CAGSQSGGGASTSSYNEQFF
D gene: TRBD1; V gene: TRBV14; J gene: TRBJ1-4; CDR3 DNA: TGTGCCAGCAGCCACTTGACAGGGGCTGAAAAACTGTTTTTT; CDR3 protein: CASSHLTGAEKLFF
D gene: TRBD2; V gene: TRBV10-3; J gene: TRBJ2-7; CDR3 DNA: TGTGCCATCAGTGCAACTAGCGGGGCGGAGTACGAGCAGTACTTC; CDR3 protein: CAISATSGAEYEQYF
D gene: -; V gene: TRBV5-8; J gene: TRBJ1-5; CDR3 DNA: TGTGCCAGCAGCCGGAGGGCGTTTGTCAGTAGCAATCAGCCCCAGCATTTT; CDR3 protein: CASSRRAFVSSNQPQHF
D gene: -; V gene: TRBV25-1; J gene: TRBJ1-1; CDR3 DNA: TGTGCCAGCAGTTCCCGAGGCGGGGGAAACACTGAAGCTTTCTTT; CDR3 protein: CASSSRGGGNTEAFF
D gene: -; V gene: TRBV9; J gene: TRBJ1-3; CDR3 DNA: TGTGCCAGCAGCCCCCTCGACAGTTCTGGAAACACCATATATTTT; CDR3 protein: CASSPLDSSGNTIYF
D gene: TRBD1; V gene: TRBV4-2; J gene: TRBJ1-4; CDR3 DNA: TGTGCCAGCAGCTATGAGACAGGGGTGGATGAAAAACTGTTTTTT; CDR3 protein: CASSYETGVDEKLFF
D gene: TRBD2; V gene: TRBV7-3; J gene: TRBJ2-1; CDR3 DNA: TGTGCCAGCAGCTCTACCTCGGGAGCGGGGGGGCGCAATGAGCAGTTCTTC; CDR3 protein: CASSSTSGAGGRNEQFF
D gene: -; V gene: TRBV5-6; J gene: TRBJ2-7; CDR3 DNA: TGTGCCAGCAGCTTGGCGGACTACCACGAGCAGTACTTC; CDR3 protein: CASSLADYHEQYF
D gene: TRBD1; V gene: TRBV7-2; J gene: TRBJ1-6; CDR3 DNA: TGTGCCAGCAGCTCGACCCCCGGGACAGGGGGTAATTCACCCCTCCACTTT; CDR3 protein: CASSSTPGTGGNSPLHF
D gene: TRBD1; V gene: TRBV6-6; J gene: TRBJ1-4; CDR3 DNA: TGTGCCAGCAACGGACAGGGGGCGAGCTCTGAAAAACTGTTTTTT; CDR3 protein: CASNGQGASSEKLFF
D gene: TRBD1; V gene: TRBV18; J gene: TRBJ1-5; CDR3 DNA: TGTGCCAGCTCACCACCATGGAGGGGGCCAGGCGGCAATCAGCCCCAGCATTTT; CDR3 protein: CASSPPWRGPGGNQPQHF
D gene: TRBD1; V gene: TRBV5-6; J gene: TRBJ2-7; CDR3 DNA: TGTGCCAGCAGCAAGGGACAGGGTCTCTTATCTCAGTACTTC; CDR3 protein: CASSKGQGLLSQYF
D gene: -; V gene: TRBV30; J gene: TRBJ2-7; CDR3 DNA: TGTGCCTGGGAATTCGGAGACTCCAGAGAAAAGCAGTACTTC; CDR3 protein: CAWEFGDSREKQYF
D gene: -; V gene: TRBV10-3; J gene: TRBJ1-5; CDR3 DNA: TGTGCCATCAGTGAGTCCATGAGGGATCAGCCCCAGCATTTT; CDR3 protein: CAISESMRDQPQHF
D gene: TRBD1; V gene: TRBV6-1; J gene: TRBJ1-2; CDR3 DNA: TGTGCCAGCCGTCCCGGGACAGAGAACTATGGCTACACCTTC; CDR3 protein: CASRPGTENYGYTF
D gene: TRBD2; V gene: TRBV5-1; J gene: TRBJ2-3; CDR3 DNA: TGCGCCAGCTCGTCCAGCGGGGGGGCCGATACGCAGTATTTT; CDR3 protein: CASSSSGGADTQYF
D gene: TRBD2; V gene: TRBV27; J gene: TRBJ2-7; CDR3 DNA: TGTGCCAGCAGCCGGACGGGAGGGGGTCTGAGTGAGCAGTACTTC; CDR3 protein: CASSRTGGGLSEQYF
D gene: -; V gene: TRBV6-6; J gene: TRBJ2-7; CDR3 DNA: TGTGCCAGCAAGACGGACAGCTCCTACGAGCAGTACTTC; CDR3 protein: CASKTDSSYEQYF
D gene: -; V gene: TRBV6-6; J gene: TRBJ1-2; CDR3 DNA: TGTGCCAGCGGCCCCAAAGCTAACTATGGCTACACCTTC; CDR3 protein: CASGPKANYGYTF
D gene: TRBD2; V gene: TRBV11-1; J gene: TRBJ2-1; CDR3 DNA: TGTGCCAGCACTCCACGGGGGGGCAGTTCCTACAATGAGCAGTTCTTC; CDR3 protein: CASTPRGGSSYNEQFF
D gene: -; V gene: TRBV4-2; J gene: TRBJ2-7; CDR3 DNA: TGTGCCAGCAGCCAAGGATACGGTTACGAGCAGTACTTC; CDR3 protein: CASSQGYGYEQYF